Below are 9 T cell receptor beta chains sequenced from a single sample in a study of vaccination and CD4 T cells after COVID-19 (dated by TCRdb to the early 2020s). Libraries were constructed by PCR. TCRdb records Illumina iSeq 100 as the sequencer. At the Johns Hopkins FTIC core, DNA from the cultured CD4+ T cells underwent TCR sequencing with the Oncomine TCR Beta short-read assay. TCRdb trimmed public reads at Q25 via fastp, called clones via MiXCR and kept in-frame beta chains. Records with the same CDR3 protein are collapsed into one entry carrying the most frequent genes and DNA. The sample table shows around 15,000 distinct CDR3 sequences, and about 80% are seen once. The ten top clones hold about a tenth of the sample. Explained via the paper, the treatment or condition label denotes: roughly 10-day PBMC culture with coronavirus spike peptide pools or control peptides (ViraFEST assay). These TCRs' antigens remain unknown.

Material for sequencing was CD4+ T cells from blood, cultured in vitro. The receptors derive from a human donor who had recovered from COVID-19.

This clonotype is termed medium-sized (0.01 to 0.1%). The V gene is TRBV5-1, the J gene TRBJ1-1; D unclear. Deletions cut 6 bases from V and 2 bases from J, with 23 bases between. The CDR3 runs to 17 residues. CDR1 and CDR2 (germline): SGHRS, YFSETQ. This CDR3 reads CASKWSSGSPFNTEAFF. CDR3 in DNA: TGCGCCAGCAAATGGTCTTCAGGTTCCCCCTTTAACACTGAAGCTTTCTTT. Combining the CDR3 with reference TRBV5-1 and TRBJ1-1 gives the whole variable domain KAGVTQTPRYLIKTRGQQVTLSCSPISGHRSVSWYQQTPGQGLQFLFEYFSETQRNKGNFPGRFSGRQFSNSRSEMNVSTLELGDSALYLCASKWSSGSPFNTEAFFGQGTRLTVV.

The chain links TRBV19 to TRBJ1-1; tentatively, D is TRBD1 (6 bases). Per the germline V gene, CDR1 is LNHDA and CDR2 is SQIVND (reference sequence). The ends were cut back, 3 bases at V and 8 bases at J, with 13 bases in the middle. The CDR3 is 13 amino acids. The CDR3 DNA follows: TGTGCCAGTAGTATCGGGGGCAGAGAGGAAGCTTTCTTT. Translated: CASSIGGREEAFF.

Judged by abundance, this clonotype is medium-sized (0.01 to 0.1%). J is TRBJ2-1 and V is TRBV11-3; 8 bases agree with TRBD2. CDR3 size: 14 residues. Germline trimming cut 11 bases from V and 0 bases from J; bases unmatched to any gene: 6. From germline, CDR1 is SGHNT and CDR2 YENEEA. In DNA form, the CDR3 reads TGTGCCTCTCAGCGGGAGAGCTCCTACAATGAGCAGTTCTTC. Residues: CASQRESSYNEQFF.

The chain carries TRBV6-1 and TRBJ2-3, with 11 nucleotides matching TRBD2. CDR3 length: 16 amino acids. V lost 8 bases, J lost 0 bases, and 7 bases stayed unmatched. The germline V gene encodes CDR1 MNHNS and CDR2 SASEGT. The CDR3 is CASRLAGTTSTDTQYF. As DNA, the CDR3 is TGTGCCAGCCGACTAGCGGGAACTACTAGCACAGATACGCAGTATTTT.

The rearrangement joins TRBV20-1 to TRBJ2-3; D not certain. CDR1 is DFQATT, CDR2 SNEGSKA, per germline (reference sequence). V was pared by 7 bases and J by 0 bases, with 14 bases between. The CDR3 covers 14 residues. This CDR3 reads CSGTVDISTDTQYF. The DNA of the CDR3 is TGCAGTGGCACCGTCGACATTAGCACAGATACGCAGTATTTT.

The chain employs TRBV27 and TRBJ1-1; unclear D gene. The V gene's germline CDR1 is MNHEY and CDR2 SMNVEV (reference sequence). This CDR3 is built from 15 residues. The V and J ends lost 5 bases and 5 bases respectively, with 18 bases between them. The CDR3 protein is CASSPLDQKQTEAFF. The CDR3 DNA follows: TGTGCCAGCAGTCCGCTGGATCAGAAGCAGACTGAAGCTTTCTTT.

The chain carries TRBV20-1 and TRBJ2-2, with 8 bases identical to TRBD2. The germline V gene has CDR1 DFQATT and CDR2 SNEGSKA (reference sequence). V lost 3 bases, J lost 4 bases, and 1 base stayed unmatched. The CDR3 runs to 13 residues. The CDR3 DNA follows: TGCAGTGCTAGTGGACTAGCCACCGGGGAGCTGTTTTTT. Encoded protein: CSASGLATGELFF.

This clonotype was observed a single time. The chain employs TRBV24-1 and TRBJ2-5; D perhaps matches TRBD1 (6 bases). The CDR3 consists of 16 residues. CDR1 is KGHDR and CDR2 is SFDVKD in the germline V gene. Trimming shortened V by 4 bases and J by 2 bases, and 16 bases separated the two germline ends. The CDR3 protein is CATSDLGRGRQETQYF. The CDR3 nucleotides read TGTGCCACCAGTGACTTAGGCAGGGGAAGACAAGAGACCCAGTACTTC.

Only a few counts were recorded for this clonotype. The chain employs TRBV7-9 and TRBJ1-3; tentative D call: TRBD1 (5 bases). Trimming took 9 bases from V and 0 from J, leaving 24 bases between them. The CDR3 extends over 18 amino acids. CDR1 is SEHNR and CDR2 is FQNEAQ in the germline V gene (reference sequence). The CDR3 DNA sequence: TGTGCCAGATCCGCCACAGGAGTCCCCAGGTCCTCTGGAAACACCATATATTTT. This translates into CARSATGVPRSSGNTIYF.